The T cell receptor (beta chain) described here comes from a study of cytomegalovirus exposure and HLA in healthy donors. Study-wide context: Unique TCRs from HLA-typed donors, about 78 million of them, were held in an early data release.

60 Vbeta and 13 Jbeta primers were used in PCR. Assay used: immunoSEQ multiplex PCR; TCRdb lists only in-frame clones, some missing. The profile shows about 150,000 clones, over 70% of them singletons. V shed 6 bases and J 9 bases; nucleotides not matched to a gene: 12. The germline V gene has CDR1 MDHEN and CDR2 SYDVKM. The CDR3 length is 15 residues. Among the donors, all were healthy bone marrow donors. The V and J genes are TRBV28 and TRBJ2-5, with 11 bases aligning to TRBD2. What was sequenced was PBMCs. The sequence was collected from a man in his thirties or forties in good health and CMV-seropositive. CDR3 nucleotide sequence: TGTGCCAGCAGCTACGAGAATAGCGGGAGGGCTCCCCAGTACTTC. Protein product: CASSYENSGRAPQYF.